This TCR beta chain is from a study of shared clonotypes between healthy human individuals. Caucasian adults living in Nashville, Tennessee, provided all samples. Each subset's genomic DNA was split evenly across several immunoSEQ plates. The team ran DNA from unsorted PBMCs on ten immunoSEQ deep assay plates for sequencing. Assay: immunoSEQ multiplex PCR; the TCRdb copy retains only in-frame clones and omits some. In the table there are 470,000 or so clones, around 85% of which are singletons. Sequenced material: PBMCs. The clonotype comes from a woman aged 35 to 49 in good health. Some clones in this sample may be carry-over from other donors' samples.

This CDR3 is CASSRQESYEQYF. The CDR3 DNA follows: TGTGCCAGCAGCCGCCAGGAATCCTACGAGCAGTACTTC. The chain is built from TRBV11-2 and TRBJ2-7; no clear D gene. This CDR3 has 13 residues. V gave up 5 bases and J gave up 1 base, with 9 bases separating them. Per germline, CDR1 SGHAT and CDR2 FQNNGV.